This paragraph reports one TCR beta chain. Its antigen remains unknown. These data come from a study of a mutant IDH1 vaccine in newly diagnosed glioma. Time point noted: week 5, during vaccination. Mutant IDH1 20-mer peptide, at 300 ug, made up each vaccine dose, with topical imiquimod. The CDR3 spans 13 residues. Germline loops: CDR1 SGDLS, CDR2 YYNGEE. Trimming took 0 bases from V and 3 from J, leaving 6 bases between them. Generated by immunoSEQ multiplex PCR, the TCRdb table keeps only in-frame clones and is missing some. The data hold roughly 51,000 clones, with approximately 82% observed a single time.

The sequence derives from a woman between 18 and 30 years old with glioma. Some clones in this sample may be carry-over from other donors' samples. The gene calls are TRBV9 and TRBJ2-5; D call uncertain. The input for sequencing was PBMCs, taken from a glioma patient whose treatment included an IDH1 peptide vaccine. CDR3 sequence reads: CASSVGAKETQYF. DNA of the CDR3: TGTGCCAGCAGCGTAGGGGCCAAAGAGACCCAGTACTTC.